The 26 T cell receptor beta chains below all came from one sample that was sequenced in a study of response to subunit inactivated influenza vaccine. TCRdb redid the calling of the RT-PCR reads with MiXCR, one entry per CDR3 protein. The repertoire holds roughly 500,000 distinct CDR3 sequences, with approximately 16% as singletons. The sample here was CD4+ T cells sorted from PBMCs, taken around 25 months after vaccination. The receptors shown here come from a man aged 50 to 75 who received an inactivated influenza vaccine.

This clonotype was counted a single time. The chain recombines TRBV10-3 with TRBJ2-1; a possible D gene is TRBD2 (6 bases). The length of the CDR3 is 13 residues. Trimming shortened V by 4 bases and J by 7 bases, and 11 bases separated the two germline ends. Germline V gene lookup returns CDR1 ENHRY and CDR2 SYGVKD. The CDR3 DNA follows: TGTGCCATCAGTGCGTCTAGCGATAATGAGCAGTTCTTC. Protein sequence: CAISASSDNEQFF.

This clonotype has more than one count but fewer than ten. V gene TRBV20-1 combines with J gene TRBJ2-3, with 12 bases identical to TRBD2. Germline CDR1 DFQATT, CDR2 SNEGSKA (reference sequence). The CDR3 is 16 amino acids. Trimming cost V 6 bases and J 6 bases; bases outside gene matches: 13. The CDR3, as DNA: TGCAGTGCGCCGAAATCTAGCGGGAGGGCCTCTGATACGCAGTATTTT. It encodes CSAPKSSGRASDTQYF.

The rearrangement links TRBV28 to TRBJ2-2; D unclear. V shed 5 bases and J shed 5 bases, with 9 bases lying between them. CDR1 is MDHEN and CDR2 is SYDVKM in the germline V gene. CDR3 size: 13 residues. Written as DNA, the CDR3 is TGTGCCAGCAGTGAAAGGGCAACCGGGGAGCTGTTTTTT. Translation gives CASSERATGELFF.

This clonotype has only a few counts. This chain joins TRBV2 and TRBJ2-1; D is uncertain. With 1 base removed from V and 2 bases from J, the gap between germline ends came to 9 bases. CDR3 size: 15 residues. Germline CDR1 SNHLY, CDR2 FYNNEI. CDR3 loop: CASSEGKNTYNEQFF. The CDR3 DNA reads TGTGCCAGCAGTGAAGGCAAGAACACCTACAATGAGCAGTTCTTC.

The DNA of the CDR3 is TGTGCCAGCAGCTTATCGTGGCGGGTGGCAGATACGCAGTATTTT. This encodes CASSLSWRVADTQYF. The rearrangement joins TRBV7-2 to TRBJ2-3; maybe TRBD2 (5 bases). Germline V gene lookup returns CDR1 SGHTA and CDR2 FQGNSA. The CDR3 has 15 residues. The V and J ends lost 2 bases and 4 bases respectively, with 13 bases between them.

The chain carries TRBV12-3 or TRBV12-4 and TRBJ1-2; 7 bases match TRBD1. With V trimmed by 5 bases and J by 4 bases, 7 bases remained unmatched. The CDR3 contains 14 residues. CDR3 nucleotide sequence: TGTGCCAGCAGTGGGACAGAGGAATTCTATGGCTACACCTTC. Its translation is CASSGTEEFYGYTF.

V gene TRBV5-4 combines with J gene TRBJ2-2; 9 nucleotides align to TRBD1. Trimming took 4 bases from V and 6 from J; bases not matched to a gene: 7. Per germline, CDR1 SGHNT and CDR2 YYREEE (reference sequence). The CDR3 consists of 15 residues. This chain's CDR3 is CASSLGTGSSGELFF. The CDR3 nucleotides are TGTGCCAGCAGCCTAGGGACAGGGAGTTCCGGGGAGCTGTTTTTT.

This clonotype has at least ten counts. The rearrangement uses TRBV29-1 and TRBJ2-7, with 7 bases lining up with TRBD1. The V segment lost 4 bases and the J segment 3 bases; nucleotides outside the gene matches: 6. The CDR3 is made up of 13 amino acids. The germline V gene has CDR1 SQVTM and CDR2 ANQGSEA. The CDR3 region has the DNA TGCAGCGTTGTCGCCGACAGGGTCTACGAGCAGTACTTC. It translates to CSVVADRVYEQYF.

This clonotype showed up many times. The chain couples TRBV12-3 or TRBV12-4 to TRBJ1-5; possibly TRBD1 for D (5 bases). The germline V and J ends were trimmed by 3 bases and 4 bases, with 7 bases remaining between them. The CDR3 runs 13 residues. The CDR3 region has the DNA TGTGCCAGCAGTTTGGGGACGAATCAGCCCCAGCATTTT. Its protein product is CASSLGTNQPQHF.

The chain uses TRBV24-1 and TRBJ2-2; 9 bases are a match to TRBD1. This CDR3 region has 14 residues. Germline lookup yields CDR1 KGHDR and CDR2 SFDVKD. V was pared by 9 bases and J by 3 bases, with 4 bases of the junction left unmatched. This CDR3 reads CATGGTGYTGELFF. Here the CDR3 DNA reads TGTGCCACCGGGGGGACAGGGTACACCGGGGAGCTGTTTTTT.

CDR3 protein: CASSPGQGKLAKNIQYF. DNA for the CDR3: TGTGCCAGCTCTCCGGGACAGGGAAAATTAGCCAAAAACATTCAGTACTTC. The chain employs TRBV18 and TRBJ2-4, with 9 positions matching TRBD1. The CDR3 runs 17 residues. Trimming removed 6 bases from V and 0 bases from J; junction bases left unmatched: 9. Germline V CDR1 and CDR2: KGHSH, LQKENI. The variable domain in full, completed from reference TRBV18 and TRBJ2-4, reads NAGVMQNPRHLVRRRGQEARLRCSPMKGHSHVYWYRQLPEEGLKFMVYLQKENIIDESGMPKERFSAEFPKEGPSILRIQQVVRGDSAAYFCASSPGQGKLAKNIQYFGAGTRLSVL.

The chain uses TRBV7-7 and TRBJ2-1, with D possibly matching TRBD2 (6 bases). This CDR3 is built from 16 residues. V dropped 2 bases and J dropped 0 bases, with 11 bases sitting between them. Germline values: CDR1 SSHAT, CDR2 FNYEAQ (reference sequence). The CDR3 coding sequence is TGTGCCAGCAGCTTATCTCTAGCGCGCTCCTACAATGAGCAGTTCTTC. Residues: CASSLSLARSYNEQFF.

A few counts support this clonotype. The rearrangement joins TRBV5-8 to TRBJ1-2, with D possibly TRBD1 on 6 matching bases. The germline V and J ends were trimmed by 4 bases and 1 base, with 14 bases remaining between them. There are 15 residues in the CDR3. Per germline, CDR1 SGHTS and CDR2 YDEGEE. The CDR3 region has the DNA TGTGCCAGCAGCCTAGGACAGCGTAATAACTATGGCTACACCTTC. It translates to CASSLGQRNNYGYTF.

This chain joins TRBV5-1 and TRBJ1-1; a weak D match, TRBD1 (5 bases). Trimming shortened V by 3 bases and J by 0 bases, and 9 bases separated the two germline ends. CDR3 length equals 14 residues. Germline CDR1 SGHRS, CDR2 YFSETQ. The CDR3 nucleotides are TGCGCCAGCAGCTCACAGGTCCTGAACACTGAAGCTTTCTTT. Translated: CASSSQVLNTEAFF. Full variable domain (missing parts from reference TRBV5-1 and TRBJ1-1): KAGVTQTPRYLIKTRGQQVTLSCSPISGHRSVSWYQQTPGQGLQFLFEYFSETQRNKGNFPGRFSGRQFSNSRSEMNVSTLELGDSALYLCASSSQVLNTEAFFGQGTRLTVV.

The chain couples TRBV20-1 to TRBJ1-1, with D possibly TRBD1 on 5 matching bases. V lost 6 bases to trimming and J lost 2 bases, with 19 bases between them. The CDR3 length is 15 residues. Germline V gene lookup returns CDR1 DFQATT and CDR2 SNEGSKA (reference sequence). In DNA form, the CDR3 reads TGCAGTGCCAACCCCGGGGGTTCTATTAACACTGAAGCTTTCTTT. It is translated as CSANPGGSINTEAFF.

The sample holds many counts of this clonotype. The chain couples TRBV11-2 to TRBJ2-7; 7 bases are shared with TRBD1. The junction had 4 bases not matched to a gene; V was cut back by 1 base and J by 4 bases. CDR3 length: 14 residues. CDR1 and CDR2 from the germline V gene are SGHAT and FQNNGV. The CDR3 DNA follows: TGTGCCAGCAGCTTAGGACAGGGCTTTTACGAGCAGTACTTC. It specifies CASSLGQGFYEQYF.

The chain combines TRBV12-3 or TRBV12-4 with TRBJ1-2; 8 bases match TRBD1. The CDR3 sequence is 13 residues long. The J segment lost 6 bases and the V segment lost 6 bases, leaving 6 bases of the junction unmatched. CDR3 protein: CASRPTGVDGYTF. CDR3 coding DNA: TGTGCCAGCAGGCCGACAGGGGTTGATGGCTACACCTTC.

This clonotype was seen more than once but under ten times. V is TRBV29-1 and J is TRBJ2-1; D might be TRBD1 or TRBD2, each matching 5 bases. CDR1 is SQVTM, CDR2 ANQGSEA, per germline. The CDR3 totals 15 residues. V gave up 6 bases and J gave up 0 bases, with 15 bases separating them. In DNA, the CDR3 is TGCAGCGTGGATGATCGGGGCCGCTCCTACAATGAGCAGTTCTTC. Its translation is CSVDDRGRSYNEQFF.

The chain uses TRBV27 and TRBJ2-7, with 8 bases that match TRBD1. Germline V gene data show CDR1 as MNHEY and CDR2 as SMNVEV (reference sequence). This CDR3 region has 16 residues. Trimming at V came to 4 bases and at J to 0 bases, leaving 8 bases not matched to a gene. This CDR3 reads CASSSSGGWISYEQYF. The CDR3 DNA is TGTGCCAGCAGTTCCTCAGGGGGCTGGATCTCCTACGAGCAGTACTTC.

Written as DNA, the CDR3 is TGTGCCAGCAGTTACTCACCTAGATACACCGGGGAGCTGTTTTTT. Its protein is CASSYSPRYTGELFF. The chain is built from TRBV6-2 or TRBV6-3 and TRBJ2-2; D uncertain. The V gene lost 0 bases and the J gene lost 3 bases, with 8 bases spanning the gap. The CDR3 runs to 15 residues. Per the germline V gene, CDR1 is MNHEY and CDR2 is SVGEGT.

This rearrangement joins TRBV30 to TRBJ1-1, with 7 bases aligning to TRBD1. The V gene's germline CDR1 is GTSNPN and CDR2 SVGIG (reference sequence). After removal of 1 base from V and 3 bases from J, the junction contained 2 bases not matched to a gene. There are 13 residues in the CDR3. Written as DNA, the CDR3 is TGTGCCTGGAGTGGACAGGGCTACACTGAAGCTTTCTTT. It is translated as CAWSGQGYTEAFF.

This clonotype has a count of ten or more. This sequence joins TRBV7-2 and TRBJ2-7; 9 bases fit TRBD2. V was pared by 5 bases and J by 0 bases, with 5 bases of the junction left unmatched. Germline CDR1 and CDR2: SGHTA and FQGNSA. The CDR3 has 15 amino acids. CDR3 amino acids: CASSRLAESSYEQYF. The CDR3 region has the DNA TGTGCCAGCAGCCGACTAGCGGAAAGCTCCTACGAGCAGTACTTC. Full variable domain (outside the CDR3, taken from reference TRBV7-2 and TRBJ2-7): GAGVSQSPSNKVTEKGKDVELRCDPISGHTALYWYRQSLGQGLEFLIYFQGNSAPDKSGLPSDRFSAERTGGSVSTLTIQRTQQEDSAVYLCASSRLAESSYEQYFGPGTRLTVT.

The genes are TRBV6-5 and TRBJ2-7, with TRBD1 matching over 8 bases. The CDR3 runs to 14 residues. Unmatched junction bases numbered 4, after V lost 0 bases and J lost 6 bases. Germline V CDR1 and CDR2: MNHEY, SVGAGI. Here the CDR3 reads CASSYSRTGSEQYF. CDR3 bases: TGTGCCAGCAGTTACTCGCGGACAGGGAGCGAGCAGTACTTC.

This sequence joins TRBV28 and TRBJ2-1; TRBD1 might be the D (6 bases). The germline V gene has CDR1 MDHEN and CDR2 SYDVKM. CDR3 length: 14 amino acids. With 6 bases removed from V and 3 bases from J, the gap between germline ends came to 12 bases. The CDR3 coding sequence is TGTGCCAGCAGCCCAGGGGCCGTCTACAATGAGCAGTTCTTC. Its translation is CASSPGAVYNEQFF.

The rearrangement joins TRBV20-1 to TRBJ2-7; 9 bases fit TRBD2. CDR3 length: 13 residues. V lost 3 bases to trimming and J lost 2 bases; unmatched junction nucleotides: 2. The germline V gene has CDR1 DFQATT and CDR2 SNEGSKA (reference sequence). The CDR3 DNA reads TGCAGTGCTAGCAGACTAGCGGCCTACGAGCAGTACTTC. Amino acid sequence: CSASRLAAYEQYF.

The chain is built from TRBV4-2 and TRBJ1-1; D remains ambiguous. The CDR3 spans 18 residues. Trimming cost V 2 bases and J 0 bases, with 19 bases left between them. Germline values: CDR1 LGHNA, CDR2 YNFKEQ. Here the CDR3 reads CASSQPPGRQNMNTEAFF. In DNA form, the CDR3 reads TGTGCCAGCAGCCAACCCCCGGGTCGGCAGAACATGAACACTGAAGCTTTCTTT.